Listed below are T cell receptor beta chains from one sample, sequenced in a study of cytomegalovirus exposure and HLA in healthy donors. Using immunoSEQ multiplex PCR, the repertoire was profiled, and TCRdb retains in-frame clones only, with some absent. This sample has about 110,000 clones, with nearly 85% found just once. The sample was PBMCs. The receptors here all came from a young man in good health and CMV-seronegative. The CDR3 runs from the conserved cysteine through the conserved F or W. The D gene is left open where the match is weak. Size is stated for part of the rows, as once, few or many counts, or as a class when the clone is expanded.

V	D	size	J	CDR3	DNA
TRBV27	TRBD2	NA	TRBJ2-3	CASSPYPASGRPDTQYF	TGTGCCAGCAGCCCTTACCCGGCTAGCGGGAGGCCAGATACGCAGTATTTT
TRBV5-4	NA	once	TRBJ2-2	CASSPEGGSNTGELFF	TGTGCCAGCAGCCCTGAGGGCGGGTCGAACACCGGGGAGCTGTTTTTT
TRBV5-1	NA	NA	TRBJ2-3	CASSAAGATAKYSSTDTQYF	TGCGCCAGCAGCGCGGCGGGGGCCACCGCGAAATACTCTAGCACAGATACGCAGTATTTT
TRBV5-6	TRBD2	NA	TRBJ2-1	CASSFASSGPLRSYNEQFF	TGTGCCAGCAGCTTTGCATCTAGCGGGCCGTTGCGTTCCTACAATGAGCAGTTCTTC
TRBV7-7	NA	NA	TRBJ2-7	CANRRGSSYEQYF	TGTGCCAACCGCAGGGGTAGCTCCTACGAGCAGTACTTC
TRBV5-5	TRBD1	NA	TRBJ2-7	CASRQTGKAYEQYF	TGTGCCAGCAGGCAGACAGGGAAGGCCTACGAGCAGTACTTC
TRBV5-1	NA	NA	TRBJ2-7	CASSLGGFTYEQYF	TGCGCCAGCAGCTTGGGGGGCTTTACCTACGAGCAGTACTTC
TRBV7-2	NA	NA	TRBJ1-1	CASSFRVISTEAFF	TGTGCCAGCAGCTTCAGGGTAATCTCAACTGAAGCTTTCTTT
TRBV13	NA	NA	TRBJ2-7	CASSPLGYEQYF	TGTGCCAGCAGCCCACTAGGCTACGAGCAGTACTTC
TRBV4-3	TRBD2	NA	TRBJ2-2	CASSPLPTSGGGTGELFF	TGCGCCAGCAGCCCCCTACCGACTAGCGGGGGGGGGACCGGGGAGCTGTTTTTT
TRBV7-8	NA	NA	TRBJ2-1	CASSPSRGEYNEQFF	TGTGCCAGCAGCCCCTCGAGAGGTGAATACAATGAGCAGTTCTTC
TRBV4-1	TRBD1	once	TRBJ2-3	CASSFNPGQGTDTQYF	TGCGCCAGCAGCTTTAACCCGGGACAGGGAACAGATACGCAGTATTTT
TRBV6-1	TRBD1	NA	TRBJ2-5	CASSADRGIGKTQYF	TGTGCCAGCAGCGCAGACAGGGGGATCGGAAAGACCCAGTACTTC
TRBV9	TRBD1	NA	TRBJ2-1	CASSLGTDARNEQFF	TGTGCCAGCAGCCTTGGGACAGACGCTAGAAATGAGCAGTTCTTC
TRBV28	NA	NA	TRBJ1-1	CASSLRTHKGDTEAFF	TGTGCCAGCAGTCTCCGGACTCACAAGGGGGACACTGAAGCTTTCTTT
TRBV7-2	TRBD1	NA	TRBJ1-2	CASLRDRTNYGYTF	TGTGCCAGCCTCCGGGACAGGACCAACTATGGCTACACCTTC
TRBV10-2	NA	NA	TRBJ2-5	CASSRGEETQYF	TGCGCCAGCAGCCGGGGAGAAGAGACCCAGTACTTC
TRBV7-9	TRBD1	NA	TRBJ2-2	CSSSNLQGGDTGEPFF	TGTTCCAGCAGTAACCTACAGGGGGGAGATACCGGGGAGCCGTTTTTT
TRBV7-3	NA	NA	TRBJ2-1	CASSPPGSGYNEQFF	TGTGCCAGCAGCCCCCCGGGTAGCGGTTACAATGAGCAGTTCTTC
TRBV18	TRBD2	NA	TRBJ2-1	CASSPVGLAGIRDNEQFF	TGTGCCAGCTCACCGGTGGGACTAGCGGGAATTAGGGACAATGAGCAGTTCTTC
TRBV7-2	TRBD2	NA	TRBJ2-7	CASSRLAGDEQYF	TGTGCCAGCTCTAGACTAGCGGGAGACGAGCAGTACTTC
TRBV5-6	TRBD1	NA	TRBJ1-2	CASSLDRGRGGYTF	TGTGCCAGCAGCTTGGACAGGGGAAGGGGCGGCTACACCTTC
TRBV7-2	TRBD2	NA	TRBJ2-1	CASSPMTSGGNEQFF	TGTGCCAGCAGCCCTATGACTAGCGGGGGTAATGAGCAGTTCTTC
TRBV6-5	NA	NA	TRBJ1-5	CASGGNQPQHF	TGTGCCAGCGGAGGGAATCAGCCCCAGCATTTT
TRBV7-9	TRBD2	NA	TRBJ2-2	CSSSPGLGSELFF	TGTTCCAGCAGCCCTGGACTAGGTTCGGAGCTGTTTTTT
TRBV29-1	TRBD2	NA	TRBJ2-5	CSVKGLAGGSIQETQYF	TGCAGCGTTAAAGGACTAGCGGGAGGTTCCATCCAAGAGACCCAGTACTTC
TRBV13	NA	NA	TRBJ2-2	CASSLIQLGSWDTGELFF	TGTGCCAGCAGCTTAATTCAGTTGGGGAGTTGGGACACCGGGGAGCTGTTTTTT
TRBV6-5	NA	NA	TRBJ1-6	CASSYSGNSPLHF	TGTGCCAGCAGTTACTCCGGTAATTCACCCCTCCACTTT
TRBV27	NA	few	TRBJ2-7	CASSLVGGYEQYF	TGTGCCAGCAGTTTGGTCGGCGGTTACGAGCAGTACTTC
TRBV19	TRBD1	NA	TRBJ2-7	CASSPGQGAYEQYF	TGTGCCAGTAGTCCGGGACAGGGGGCCTACGAGCAGTACTTC
TRBV7-8	NA	NA	TRBJ1-1	CASSLASGLLGTEAFF	TGTGCCAGCAGCTTAGCCAGCGGACTGCTGGGGACTGAAGCTTTCTTT
TRBV15	TRBD2	few	TRBJ2-7	CATSRGGPGGSSYEQYF	TGTGCCACCAGCAGAGGGGGACCGGGCGGGAGCTCCTACGAGCAGTACTTC
TRBV7-3	NA	NA	TRBJ2-2	CASSLTRGAGELFF	TGTGCCAGCAGCTTAACGCGTGGTGCGGGGGAGCTGTTTTTT
TRBV27	TRBD2	once	TRBJ2-1	CASSPGPGSGRAVEQFF	TGTGCCAGCAGTCCGGGCCCTGGGAGCGGGAGGGCCGTTGAGCAGTTCTTC
TRBV2	TRBD2	NA	TRBJ2-3	CASSELAGIGTDTQYF	TGTGCCAGCAGTGAACTAGCGGGAATTGGCACAGATACGCAGTATTTT
TRBV29-1	NA	few	TRBJ2-3	CSVDRAEGNTDTQYF	TGCAGCGTTGACAGGGCGGAGGGAAACACAGATACGCAGTATTTT
TRBV28	TRBD2	NA	TRBJ2-3	CASTPPVREDTDTQYF	TGTGCCAGCACTCCCCCCGTGCGGGAGGACACAGATACGCAGTATTTT
TRBV28	NA	NA	TRBJ2-7	CASTSTGSSYEQYF	TGTGCCAGCACCTCAACAGGGTCCTCCTACGAGCAGTACTTC
TRBV9	TRBD2	NA	TRBJ2-1	CASSETQRDRARDEQFF	TGTGCCAGCAGTGAGACTCAGCGGGATAGGGCCCGCGATGAGCAGTTCTTC
TRBV27	NA	once	TRBJ1-5	CASSRTGSNQPQHF	TGTGCCAGCAGCCGTACAGGGAGCAATCAGCCCCAGCATTTT
TRBV5-1	NA	NA	TRBJ2-3	CASSQTPTSTDTQYF	TGCGCCAGCAGCCAGACTCCTACTAGCACAGATACGCAGTATTTT
TRBV5-1	NA	NA	TRBJ2-5	CASSRTLQETQYF	TGCGCCAGCAGCAGGACACTACAAGAGACCCAGTACTTC
TRBV5-6	TRBD1	NA	TRBJ1-5	CASSVGQGVSNQPQHF	TGTGCCAGCAGCGTGGGACAGGGGGTAAGCAATCAGCCCCAGCATTTT
TRBV2	NA	NA	TRBJ1-2	CAGGERGNYGYTF	TGCGCAGGCGGGGAGAGGGGTAACTATGGCTACACCTTC
TRBV7-9	TRBD2	NA	TRBJ2-2	CASSMAGDTGELFF	TGTGCCAGCAGCATGGCGGGAGACACCGGGGAGCTGTTTTTT
TRBV27	NA	NA	TRBJ2-5	CASSSPRVIGSSLETQYF	TGTGCCAGCAGTTCCCCCCGTGTAATCGGGAGCAGTTTGGAGACCCAGTACTTC
TRBV5-1	TRBD1	NA	TRBJ1-3	CASRKTGAKGNTIYF	TGCGCCAGCAGGAAAACAGGGGCAAAAGGAAACACCATATATTTT
TRBV4-1	NA	once	TRBJ1-1	CASSQETPAGLRTWETEAFF	TGCGCCAGCAGCCAAGAAACCCCCGCAGGTCTACGAACGTGGGAGACTGAAGCTTTCTTT
TRBV7-9	TRBD2	few	TRBJ2-7	CASSRTGLAASLVYEQYF	TGTGCCAGCAGCCGAACGGGACTAGCGGCCTCCCTAGTCTACGAGCAGTACTTC
TRBV18	NA	NA	TRBJ1-5	CASSPRGGGYQPQHF	TGTGCCAGCTCACCAAGGGGGGGTGGGTACCAGCCCCAGCATTTT
TRBV27	NA	NA	TRBJ2-1	CASSPGVSKYVEFF	TGTGCCAGCAGCCCCGGAGTGTCAAAATATGTTGAGTTCTTC
TRBV27	NA	NA	TRBJ1-2	CASSLIPRGDYGYTF	TGTGCCAGCAGTTTAATCCCACGGGGGGACTATGGCTACACCTTC
TRBV11-2	NA	NA	TRBJ2-3	CASSLVQSTDTQYF	TGTGCCAGCAGCTTGGTACAGAGCACAGATACGCAGTATTTT
TRBV7-8	TRBD1	NA	TRBJ1-1	CASSLGGQGATEAFF	TGTGCCAGCAGCTTAGGGGGACAGGGGGCGACTGAAGCTTTCTTT
TRBV11-3	TRBD2	few	TRBJ2-1	CASSLEGGRYGEQFF	TGTGCCAGCAGCTTAGAAGGCGGGAGATATGGAGAGCAGTTCTTC
TRBV5-6	TRBD2	NA	TRBJ2-7	CASSLGLAGVEQYF	TGTGCCAGCAGCTTGGGACTAGCGGGAGTCGAGCAGTACTTC
TRBV6-5	NA	NA	TRBJ1-2	CASSYGSANYGYTF	TGTGCCAGCAGTTACGGGAGCGCTAACTATGGCTACACCTTC
TRBV6-5	TRBD1	few	TRBJ1-2	CASSYGDRAGYTF	TGTGCCAGCAGTTACGGGGACAGGGCCGGCTACACCTTC